Reported below is one TCR beta chain. This clonotype was detected once. The antigen it binds to is not known. Base-call qualities are not available, and no considerably larger clone is one nucleotide away. On its own, one read is weak support. This specimen belongs to a study of yellow fever vaccine responses in identical twins listed by TCRdb under 2018. Looking at the study overall: Focusing on identical twins, the study followed the T cell clones that responded to the vaccine, and did so with precision.

Broad study findings and their caveats: The T cell response to vaccination in identical twins was reported by the authors to appear partly convergent and partly personalized.

The method behind the library was RT-PCR. Reads for this sample came from an Illumina HiSeq 2500. TCRdb trimmed public reads at Q25 via fastp, called clones via MiXCR and kept in-frame beta chains. Every distinct CDR3 protein forms one entry, paired with its most common genes and DNA. The sample table contains 9,900 or so distinct CDR3 sequences; only one count was recorded for around 78% of them. The ten largest account for over 2% of the sample. The CDR3 sequence holds 15 residues, the cysteine and phenylalanine included. Just CDR3 DNA is preserved here, 45 bases in frame from base 1. The trim is 0 bases for V and 6 bases for J, with a gap of 12 bases between the germline ends. The germline V gene supplies CDR1 MGHRA and CDR2 YSYEKL.

The sequence came from a woman between 18 and 30 years old who received the yellow fever vaccine. Donor details come from another sample of the same person, matched by shared clones. The chain is encoded by TRBV4-1 joined to TRBJ2-1; the D gene is perhaps TRBD1, from 6 matching bases. Sequenced material: T cells from blood (PBMCs), unsorted or a sorted subset (not recorded which), taken before or after yellow fever vaccination (not recorded which). This receptor carries the CDR3 CASSQDWSGANEQFF. The DNA sequence is as follows: TGCGCCAGCAGCCAAGACTGGTCAGGGGCCAATGAGCAGTTCTTC.